What follows are 14 T cell receptor beta chains derived from one specimen sequenced in a study of blood T cell repertoires in COVID-19. Assay: immunoSEQ multiplex PCR; the TCRdb copy retains only in-frame clones and omits some. The sample carries 110,000 or so clones, roughly 85% recorded once. The sequenced sample was peripheral blood. These receptors originate from a woman in her sixties with COVID-19, enrolled during active disease.

As to this clone: The sample contains more than one DNA sequence encoding this CDR3. The CDR3 nucleotides read TGTGCCAGCTCCCCGGGAACGGGCGTGAACACTGAAGCTTTCTTT. The encoded protein is CASSPGTGVNTEAFF. The gene calls are TRBV7-9 and TRBJ1-1; D not certain. V dropped 8 bases and J dropped 0 bases, with 16 bases sitting between them. This CDR3 has 15 residues. Germline loops: CDR1 SEHNR, CDR2 FQNEAQ (reference sequence). Combining the CDR3 with reference TRBV7-9 and TRBJ1-1 gives the whole variable domain DTGVSQNPRHKITKRGQNVTFRCDPISEHNRLYWYRQTLGQGPEFLTYFQNEAQLEKSRLLSDRFSAERPKGSFSTLEIQRTEQGDSAMYLCASSPGTGVNTEAFFGQGTRLTVV.

This clone was seen just once. The rearrangement links TRBV5-4 to TRBJ1-1; D gene ambiguous. The V end lost 4 bases, the J end lost 1 base, and 14 bases lay between the germline ends. The germline gives CDR1 SGHNT, CDR2 YYREEE (reference sequence). The CDR3 extends over 15 amino acids. The DNA of the CDR3 is TGTGCCAGCAGCCTACCCGGGGTAAAGAACACTGAAGCTTTCTTT. This encodes CASSLPGVKNTEAFF.

The rearrangement uses TRBV4-2 and TRBJ1-1; D gene uncertain. V was clipped by 4 bases and J by 3 bases, with 9 bases between them. The germline gives CDR1 LGHNA, CDR2 YNFKEQ. The CDR3 totals 13 residues. This CDR3 reads CASSLSRDTEAFF. CDR3 nucleotides: TGTGCCAGCAGCCTAAGTCGGGACACTGAAGCTTTCTTT.

This CDR3 reads CASKGPGSGSYEQYF. In DNA form, the CDR3 reads TGCGCCAGCAAGGGACCGGGTAGCGGGTCCTACGAGCAGTACTTC. The chain has TRBV5-1 and TRBJ2-7; 7 nucleotides match TRBD2. Germline assignment: CDR1 SGHRS and CDR2 YFSETQ. CDR3 size: 15 residues. V shed 6 bases, J shed 1 base, and the junction held 10 bases outside the gene matches.

This clone appeared once. The J gene is TRBJ2-6, the V gene TRBV20-1; 8 positions match TRBD1. CDR3 length: 17 residues. Germline values: CDR1 DFQATT, CDR2 SNEGSKA (reference sequence). V lost 3 bases, J lost 2 bases, and 9 bases stayed unmatched. The chain's CDR3 is CSASLGQEPPGANVLTF. DNA of the CDR3: TGCAGTGCTAGTTTGGGACAGGAGCCCCCTGGGGCCAACGTCCTGACTTTC.

This sequence joins TRBV5-5 and TRBJ1-5; 9 bases are a match to TRBD1. After removal of 1 base from V and 9 bases from J, the junction contained 5 bases not matched to a gene. In germline, CDR1 is SGHKS, CDR2 YYEKEE (reference sequence). The CDR3 covers 14 residues. Here the CDR3 DNA reads TGTGCCAGCAGCTTGATAACAGGGGGCTCGCCCCAGCATTTT. Its translation is CASSLITGGSPQHF.

This clone came up once. V usage is TRBV7-7 and J usage is TRBJ2-2; D unresolved. With 3 bases removed from V and 2 bases from J, the gap between germline ends came to 13 bases. The CDR3 is 16 residues long. Germline V gene lookup returns CDR1 SSHAT and CDR2 FNYEAQ (reference sequence). Here the CDR3 reads CASSFSEVENTGELFF. The CDR3 nucleotides are TGTGCCAGCAGCTTTAGTGAGGTAGAAAACACCGGGGAGCTGTTTTTT.

V gene TRBV4-2 combines with J gene TRBJ2-1; TRBD2 aligns across 8 bases. V was clipped by 0 bases and J by 6 bases; unmatched bases: 19. CDR1 is LGHNA and CDR2 is YNFKEQ in the germline V gene. There are 20 residues in the CDR3. The CDR3 protein is CASSQDLLAATRRNPNEQFF. The DNA of the CDR3 is TGTGCCAGCAGCCAAGACCTACTAGCGGCAACCCGTCGCAATCCCAATGAGCAGTTCTTC.

This rearrangement joins TRBV5-1 to TRBJ2-2, with TRBD1 matching over 7 bases. This CDR3 contains 15 residues. Germline values: CDR1 SGHRS, CDR2 YFSETQ. The V segment lost 6 bases and the J segment 3 bases; nucleotides outside the gene matches: 8. DNA for the CDR3: TGCGCCAGCACCGGCCAGGGGGTCGACACCGGGGAGCTGTTTTTT. Amino acid sequence: CASTGQGVDTGELFF.

The genes are TRBV29-1 and TRBJ2-3; TRBD2 matches 7 bases. This CDR3 comprises 17 residues. Germline lookup yields CDR1 SQVTM and CDR2 ANQGSEA. J gave up 4 bases and V 3 bases, and 16 bases lay outside the gene matches. In nucleotides, the CDR3 is TGCAGCGTTGAGCGGCTCCGGGAAAGCGGGGTGGCAGATACGCAGTATTTT. Its protein is CSVERLRESGVADTQYF.

Comments on this clone: Possible read error: a much larger clone is one base away. V usage is TRBV7-8 and J usage is TRBJ2-3; 8 nucleotides match TRBD2. Trimming took 1 base from V and 2 from J; bases not matched to a gene: 2. From germline, CDR1 is SGHVS and CDR2 FQNEAQ. This CDR3 is 15 amino acids long. This CDR3 is CASSLGTSTTDTQYF. The CDR3 DNA sequence: TGTGCCAGCAGCTTAGGGACTAGCACCACAGATACGCAGTATTTT.

This clone showed up just once. The CDR3 DNA reads as TGTGCCAGCAGTTTATCGCACAGGGGGGATAATTCACCCCTCCACTTT. Translated, it gives CASSLSHRGDNSPLHF. V is TRBV27 and J is TRBJ1-6; 8 bases match TRBD1. After removal of 0 bases from V and 5 bases from J, the junction contained 3 bases not matched to a gene. Germline values: CDR1 MNHEY, CDR2 SMNVEV (reference sequence). The CDR3 spans 16 residues.

The chain couples TRBV19 to TRBJ2-7, with 7 nucleotides matching TRBD1. The CDR3 is 15 residues long. From germline, CDR1 is LNHDA and CDR2 SQIVND (reference sequence). The junction had 9 bases not matched to a gene; V was cut back by 7 bases and J by 0 bases. CDR3 residues: CASTSGTVSSYEQYF. CDR3 sequence (DNA): TGTGCCAGTACCTCCGGGACAGTGAGCTCCTACGAGCAGTACTTC.

This chain connects TRBV4-3 to TRBJ2-5; tentatively, D is TRBD2 (5 bases). Looked up from germline, CDR1 is LGHNA and CDR2 is YSLEER. Between the trimmed V and J ends, which lost 0 bases and 5 bases, there was a span of 13 bases. The CDR3 has 15 amino acids. The CDR3 coding sequence is TGCGCCAGCAGCCAAGAATGGAGGCCAACGGAGACCCAGTACTTC. This translates into CASSQEWRPTETQYF.